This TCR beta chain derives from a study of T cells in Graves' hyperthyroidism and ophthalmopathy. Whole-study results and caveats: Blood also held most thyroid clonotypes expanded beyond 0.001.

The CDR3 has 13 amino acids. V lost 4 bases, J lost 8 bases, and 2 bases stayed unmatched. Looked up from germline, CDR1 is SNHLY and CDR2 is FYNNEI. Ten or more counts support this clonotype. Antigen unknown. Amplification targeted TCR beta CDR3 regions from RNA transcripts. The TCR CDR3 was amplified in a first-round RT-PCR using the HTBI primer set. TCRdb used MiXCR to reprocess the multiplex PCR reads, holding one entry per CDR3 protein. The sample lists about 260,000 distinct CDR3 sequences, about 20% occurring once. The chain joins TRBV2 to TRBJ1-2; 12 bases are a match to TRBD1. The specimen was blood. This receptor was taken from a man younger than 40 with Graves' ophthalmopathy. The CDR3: CASSGDRGLGYTF. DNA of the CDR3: TGTGCCAGCAGTGGGGACAGGGGGCTAGGCTACACCTTC.